The 12 T cell receptor beta chains given below trace back to one sample, sequenced in a study of shared clonotypes between healthy human individuals. Assay: immunoSEQ multiplex PCR; the TCRdb copy retains only in-frame clones and omits some. Here the sample spans hundreds of thousands of clones, 74% being singletons. Source material: memory CD4+ T cells sorted from blood. Subset specified: CD45RA-negative fraction. These receptors all stem from a woman aged 25-40 years in good health.

This clone was recorded a few times. The chain uses TRBV7-8 and TRBJ1-5; 7 bases are shared with TRBD1. The J segment lost 3 bases and the V segment lost 5 bases, leaving 7 bases of the junction unmatched. Germline-derived CDR1 and CDR2 are SGHVS and FQNEAQ. This CDR3 is 15 amino acids long. In DNA, the CDR3 is TGTGCCAGCAGCGGATCCGGGACAGTCAATCAGCCCCAGCATTTT. Its translation is CASSGSGTVNQPQHF.

This clone was seen more than once but under ten times. This same CDR3 is encoded by further DNA sequences in the sample. In nucleotides, the CDR3 is TGTGCCAGCTCCACCGGCACCGGGGAGCTGTTTTTT. It specifies CASSTGTGELFF. The genes are TRBV6-5 and TRBJ2-2, with D hard to call. Germline CDR1 is MNHEY and CDR2 is SVGAGI. The CDR3 has 12 residues. Trimming took 8 bases from V and 4 from J, leaving 8 bases between them.

This clone was seen more than once but under ten times. The CDR3: CASASGNTIYF. DNA of the CDR3: TGTGCCAGCGCCTCTGGAAACACCATATATTTT. The chain employs TRBV2 and TRBJ1-3; D is unclear. Looked up from germline, CDR1 is SNHLY and CDR2 is FYNNEI. The V and J ends lost 8 bases and 0 bases respectively, with 2 bases between them. The CDR3 consists of 11 residues.

The gene calls are TRBV6-5 and TRBJ2-3; 9 nucleotides align to TRBD1. The CDR3 runs 15 residues. Germline lookup yields CDR1 MNHEY and CDR2 SVGAGI. V was pared by 10 bases and J by 5 bases, with 13 bases of the junction left unmatched. CDR3 coding DNA: TGTGCCACCGCCCTACAGGGGGCGCGAAAAGATACGCAGTATTTT. Its protein is CATALQGARKDTQYF.

The chain combines TRBV27 with TRBJ1-5; maybe TRBD1 (6 bases). Trimming took 4 bases from V and 4 from J, leaving 23 bases between them. Germline CDR1 is MNHEY and CDR2 is SMNVEV (reference sequence). The length of the CDR3 is 18 residues. The CDR3 protein is CASSSGDLGGLLNQPQHF. The CDR3, as DNA: TGTGCCAGCAGTTCGGGGGACCTTGGGGGCCTACTTAATCAGCCCCAGCATTTT.

The chain combines TRBV6-5 with TRBJ2-1; D is ambiguous. With 8 bases removed from V and 0 bases from J, the gap between germline ends came to 14 bases. Germline V gene data show CDR1 as MNHEY and CDR2 as SVGAGI. CDR3 length: 15 residues. CDR3 region: CASQRAMSSYNEQFF. The CDR3 DNA reads as TGTGCCAGCCAAAGAGCGATGAGCTCCTACAATGAGCAGTTCTTC.

This sequence joins TRBV4-2 and TRBJ2-2, with TRBD1 matching over 9 bases. Germline loops: CDR1 LGHNA, CDR2 YNFKEQ. J gave up 6 bases and V 0 bases, and 5 bases lay outside the gene matches. The CDR3 extends over 16 amino acids. The CDR3 spells CASSQDWDREPGELFF. The CDR3 nucleotides are TGTGCCAGCAGCCAAGATTGGGACAGGGAGCCCGGGGAGCTGTTTTTT.

Here the CDR3 DNA reads TGTGCCACCAGCAGAGATGCGGTTGGCGAGGGGAGAGAGCAGTACTTC. Its protein is CATSRDAVGEGREQYF. The V and J genes are TRBV15 and TRBJ2-7; the D gene could be TRBD1 or TRBD2 (5 bases each). CDR3 length: 16 amino acids. Germline V gives CDR1 LNHNV, CDR2 YYDKDF (reference sequence). V was shortened by 0 bases and J by 7 bases, with 19 bases between the two germline ends.

This clone was detected only a few times. The CDR3 here is CASSQGLSSEQYF. For the CDR3, the DNA is TGCGCCAGCAGCCAGGGACTGTCATCTGAGCAGTACTTC. This chain uses TRBV4-1 with TRBJ2-7, with TRBD2 as a possible D gene (6 bases). The ends were cut back, 3 bases at V and 7 bases at J, with 13 bases in the middle. Germline loops: CDR1 MGHRA, CDR2 YSYEKL. CDR3 length: 13 residues.

The genes are TRBV27 and TRBJ1-4; no clear D. This CDR3 comprises 14 residues. Germline CDR1 and CDR2: MNHEY and SMNVEV (reference sequence). V was clipped by 6 bases and J by 5 bases, with 13 bases between them. The CDR3 nucleotides read TGTGCCAGCAGGCGAGCGGGGTCGAATGAAAAACTGTTTTTT. Protein sequence: CASRRAGSNEKLFF.

This clone has at least ten counts. The chain employs TRBV14 and TRBJ1-2; a possible D gene is TRBD1 (5 bases). Germline CDR1 is SGHDN and CDR2 is FVKESK. The CDR3 contains 12 residues. V lost 8 bases and J 7 bases, leaving 14 bases between the germline ends. CDR3 nucleotides: TGTGCCAGCCGGGGGGTGCGACCTGGCTACACCTTC. Encoded protein: CASRGVRPGYTF.

This clone was seen only once. In DNA form, the CDR3 reads TGCGCCAGCAGCCCCCCGGGGAGGGTCTACGAGCAGTACTTC. It codes for CASSPPGRVYEQYF. This sequence joins TRBV4-1 and TRBJ2-7; TRBD2 agrees at 7 bases. Germline CDR1 reads MGHRA; CDR2 reads YSYEKL. The CDR3 totals 14 residues. Losses at the gene ends were 4 bases for V and 3 bases for J; bases not matched to a gene: 6.